The sequence of this TCR beta chain was determined in a study of Graves' ophthalmopathy and Graves' hyperthyroidism. The CDR3 totals 14 residues. V lost 5 bases and J lost 6, with 16 bases in between. Germline V gene data show CDR1 as SQVTM and CDR2 as ANQGSEA. TCR beta CDR3 regions were amplified from RNA transcripts. Investigators did first-round RT-PCR with HTBI primers, then second-round multiplex PCR. TCRdb passed the multiplex PCR reads through MiXCR, listing each CDR3 protein once. The table lists some 410,000 distinct CDR3 sequences, roughly 20% of them singletons. On this clonotype: The antigen remains undetermined.

Findings and limits, study-wide: Ophthalmopathy cases were distinguished from stable hyperthyroidism by a 13-signature model, reaching around 88% sensitivity and about 80% specificity.

Hyperthyroidism patients, all newly diagnosed, had under 2 months' duration and ages of 18 to 65. Thyroid ultrasound, orbital computed tomography, TRAb, serum thyroxine and clinical symptoms formed the basis of diagnosis. Someone took the PBMCs out of roughly 10 ml of fresh peripheral blood. The gene calls are TRBV29-1 and TRBJ2-2; the D is unclear. The TCR sequence derives from a woman between 18 and 29 years old with stable Graves' hyperthyroidism. The sample taken for sequencing was peripheral blood. Here the CDR3 DNA reads TGCAGCGTTATTCTCCCTGGGCGGCCCGGGGAGCTGTTTTTT. It translates to CSVILPGRPGELFF.